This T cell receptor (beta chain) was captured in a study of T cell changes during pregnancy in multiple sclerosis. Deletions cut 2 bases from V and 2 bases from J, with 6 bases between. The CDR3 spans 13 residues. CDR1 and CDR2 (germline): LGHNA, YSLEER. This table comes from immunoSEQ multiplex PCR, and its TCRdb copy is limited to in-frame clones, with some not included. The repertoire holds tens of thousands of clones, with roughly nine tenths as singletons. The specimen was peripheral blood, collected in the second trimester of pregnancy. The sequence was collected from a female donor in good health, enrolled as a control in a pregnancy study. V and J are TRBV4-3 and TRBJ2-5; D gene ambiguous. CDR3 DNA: TGCGCCAGCAGCCAAAACATACAAGAGACCCAGTACTTC. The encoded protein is CASSQNIQETQYF.